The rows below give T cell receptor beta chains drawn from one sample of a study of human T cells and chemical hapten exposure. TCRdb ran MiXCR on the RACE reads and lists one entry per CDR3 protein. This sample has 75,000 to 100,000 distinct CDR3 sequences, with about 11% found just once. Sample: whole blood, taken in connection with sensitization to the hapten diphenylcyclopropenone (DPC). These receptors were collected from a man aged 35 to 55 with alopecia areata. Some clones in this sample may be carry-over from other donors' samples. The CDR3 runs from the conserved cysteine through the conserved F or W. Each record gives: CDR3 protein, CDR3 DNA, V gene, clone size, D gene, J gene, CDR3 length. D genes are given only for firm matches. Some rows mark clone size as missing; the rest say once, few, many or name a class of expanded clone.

CATSRTAGANTEAFF TGTGCCACCAGCAGAACGGCAGGGGCAAACACTGAAGCTTTCTTT TRBV15 few NA TRBJ1-1 15
CASSQAYSGYTF TGTGCCAGCAGCCAAGCCTATAGTGGCTACACCTTC TRBV3-1 many NA TRBJ1-2 12
CSAEPGGATDTQYF TGCAGTGCTGAACCGGGGGGGGCCACAGATACGCAGTATTTT TRBV20-1 few TRBD2 TRBJ2-3 14
CASSYSGSGTDTQYF TGTGCCAGCAGTTACAGCGGGAGTGGAACAGATACGCAGTATTTT TRBV6-2/TRBV6-3 few TRBD2 TRBJ2-3 15
CASSWTGVTDTQYF TGTGCCAGCAGTTGGACGGGAGTCACAGATACGCAGTATTTT TRBV27 NA NA TRBJ2-3 14
CSATARLRGHEQYF TGCAGTGCTACCGCGAGACTCCGGGGTCACGAGCAGTACTTC TRBV20-1 many NA TRBJ2-7 14
CASSYSRGGDETQYF TGTGCCAGCAGTTACTCCCGGGGAGGGGACGAGACCCAGTACTTC TRBV6-5 few TRBD2 TRBJ2-5 15
CASSFAKLRARGTQETQYF TGTGCCAGCAGTTTCGCCAAGTTGAGGGCGAGGGGGACACAAGAGACCCAGTACTTC TRBV28 NA NA TRBJ2-5 19
CASLTGTGGSDTQYF TGTGCCAGTTTGACCGGGACAGGGGGCTCAGATACGCAGTATTTT TRBV12-3/TRBV12-4 NA TRBD1 TRBJ2-3 15
CSGQGANYGYTF TGCAGCGGACAGGGGGCTAACTATGGCTACACCTTC TRBV29-1 many TRBD1 TRBJ1-2 12
CASSILGQNYGYTF TGTGCCAGTAGTATTCTCGGCCAAAACTATGGCTACACCTTC TRBV19 few NA TRBJ1-2 14
CASGLGQGTGANVLTF TGTGCTAGTGGTTTGGGACAGGGAACTGGGGCCAACGTCCTGACTTTC TRBV12-5 few TRBD1 TRBJ2-6 16
CASSPKPAARAYEQYF TGTGCCAGCTCACCAAAACCCGCGGCCAGGGCCTACGAGCAGTACTTC TRBV18 few NA TRBJ2-7 16
CASSLVGMDEKLFF TGCGCCAGCAGCTTGGTAGGGATGGATGAAAAACTGTTTTTT TRBV5-1 many NA TRBJ1-4 14
CASSMTGAGANVLTF TGTGCCAGCAGTATGACAGGGGCTGGGGCCAACGTCCTGACTTTC TRBV27 NA TRBD1 TRBJ2-6 15
CATSRAGEGNEQFF TGTGCCACCAGTCGTGCGGGAGAAGGCAATGAGCAGTTCTTC TRBV24-1 NA TRBD2 TRBJ2-1 14
CSAEPTSGRTYEQYF TGCAGTGCGGAACCGACTAGCGGGAGGACCTACGAGCAGTACTTC TRBV20-1 few TRBD2 TRBJ2-7 15
CASSLEARQGEQYF TGTGCCAGCAGCTTAGAAGCCCGCCAGGGCGAGCAGTACTTC TRBV7-9 NA NA TRBJ2-7 14
CASSPVFAAVTGELFF TGTGCCAGCAGTCCGGTCTTTGCGGCTGTCACCGGGGAGCTGTTTTTT TRBV6-6 few NA TRBJ2-2 16
CATLGEGLGAEAFF TGTGCCACCCTCGGCGAGGGCTTGGGGGCTGAAGCTTTCTTT TRBV12-3/TRBV12-4 many NA TRBJ1-1 14
CAIAGQGNSPLHF TGTGCCATCGCGGGACAGGGGAATTCACCCCTCCACTTT TRBV10-3 many TRBD1 TRBJ1-6 13
CASSLQGATRQAFF TGTGCCAGCAGTTTACAGGGGGCGACCAGACAAGCTTTCTTT TRBV27 many TRBD1 TRBJ1-1 14
CASVPPFYF TGTGCCAGCGTACCGCCCTTCTACTTC TRBV27 NA NA TRBJ2-7 9
CASSLDPARGNTIYF TGTGCCAGCAGCTTAGATCCCGCCCGGGGAAACACCATATATTTT TRBV11-2 few NA TRBJ1-3 15
CASYRDPNTEAFF TGTGCCAGCTACCGGGATCCGAACACTGAAGCTTTCTTT TRBV2 NA NA TRBJ1-1 13
CASSGQTSNQPQHF TGTGCCAGCAGTGGACAGACAAGCAATCAGCCCCAGCATTTT TRBV2 many NA TRBJ1-5 14
CAWNRGGSDTEAFF TGTGCCTGGAATAGAGGGGGATCGGACACTGAAGCTTTCTTT TRBV30 many NA TRBJ1-1 14
CASSPLGANQPQHF TGTGCCAGCAGCCCGCTTGGAGCCAATCAGCCCCAGCATTTT TRBV6-2/TRBV6-3 few NA TRBJ1-5 14
CASSDLIGGGTEAFF TGTGCCAGCAGTGACCTGATAGGGGGCGGCACTGAAGCTTTCTTT TRBV2 few TRBD1 TRBJ1-1 15
CATSESGTGLYEQYF TGTGCCACCAGTGAGTCCGGGACAGGCCTATACGAGCAGTACTTC TRBV24-1 NA TRBD1 TRBJ2-7 15
CASSLLGFPEAFF TGTGCCAGCAGCTTGTTGGGGTTTCCTGAAGCTTTCTTT TRBV5-4 many NA TRBJ1-1 13
CASSPLGYDSSPLHF TGTGCCAGCAGTCCCCTGGGGTATGATAGTTCACCCCTCCACTTT TRBV6-6 many NA TRBJ1-6 15
CASSDSMGEKLFF TGTGCCAGCAGTGACAGTATGGGTGAAAAACTGTTTTTT TRBV2 few NA TRBJ1-4 13
CATSDQRSGLAGVVEQFF TGTGCCACCAGTGATCAACGGTCAGGGCTAGCGGGAGTGGTTGAGCAGTTCTTC TRBV24-1 few TRBD2 TRBJ2-1 18
CASSHGQLYEQYF TGTGCCAGCTCACACGGACAGTTATACGAGCAGTACTTC TRBV18 few NA TRBJ2-7 13
CASSLAASTDTQYF TGTGCCAGCAGTTTAGCGGCTTCCACAGATACGCAGTATTTT TRBV12-3/TRBV12-4 many NA TRBJ2-3 14
CASSVGQGVIPLHF TGTGCCAGCAGTGTGGGACAGGGAGTTATCCCCCTCCACTTT TRBV12-3/TRBV12-4 few TRBD1 TRBJ1-6 14